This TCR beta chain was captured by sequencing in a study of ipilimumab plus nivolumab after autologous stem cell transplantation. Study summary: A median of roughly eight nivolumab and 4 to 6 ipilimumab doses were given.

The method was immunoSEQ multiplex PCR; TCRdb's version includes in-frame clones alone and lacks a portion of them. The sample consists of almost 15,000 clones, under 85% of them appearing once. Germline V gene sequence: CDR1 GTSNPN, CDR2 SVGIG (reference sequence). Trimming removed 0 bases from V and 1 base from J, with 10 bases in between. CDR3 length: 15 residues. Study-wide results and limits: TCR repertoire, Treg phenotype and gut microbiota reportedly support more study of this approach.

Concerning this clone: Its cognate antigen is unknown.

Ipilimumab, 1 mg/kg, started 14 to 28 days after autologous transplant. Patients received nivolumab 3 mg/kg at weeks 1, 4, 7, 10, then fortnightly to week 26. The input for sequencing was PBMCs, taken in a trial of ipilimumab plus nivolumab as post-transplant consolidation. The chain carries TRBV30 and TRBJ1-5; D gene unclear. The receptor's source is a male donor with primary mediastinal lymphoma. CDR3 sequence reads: CAWSVGGPSNQPQHF. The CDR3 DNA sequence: TGTGCCTGGAGTGTGGGAGGTCCCAGCAATCAGCCCCAGCATTTT.